Below are 18 T cell receptor beta chains sequenced from a single sample in a study of blood T cell repertoires in COVID-19. Profiling relied on immunoSEQ multiplex PCR, and the TCRdb table lists in-frame clones only, not all of them. The data contain 130,000 to 150,000 clones, about 90% of them singletons. Specimen: peripheral blood. The receptors were gathered from a man aged 45-65 years with active or convalescent COVID-19.

The chain links TRBV6-5 to TRBJ2-1, with TRBD1 matching 10 bases. The length of the CDR3 is 15 residues. With 7 bases clipped from V and 6 bases from J, the junction kept 9 bases outside the gene matches. Germline CDR1 and CDR2: MNHEY and SVGAGI. CDR3 loop: CASTWADRGSNEQFF. DNA for the CDR3: TGTGCCAGCACCTGGGCGGACAGGGGGAGCAATGAGCAGTTCTTC.

V usage is TRBV7-9 and J usage is TRBJ1-2; D ambiguous. This CDR3 spans 13 amino acids. Germline assignment: CDR1 SEHNR and CDR2 FQNEAQ (reference sequence). V gave up 5 bases and J gave up 4 bases, with 11 bases separating them. The CDR3 loop is CASSPAGSYGYTF. DNA for the CDR3: TGTGCCAGCAGCCCCGCCGGGTCCTATGGCTACACCTTC.

This sequence joins TRBV24-1 and TRBJ2-2, with D uncertain. Trimming pared 1 base from V and 4 bases from J, leaving 12 bases between. From germline, CDR1 is KGHDR and CDR2 SFDVKD. CDR3 length equals 16 residues. For the CDR3, the DNA is TGTGCCACCAGTGATTTCCAGTATCGGAGCACCGGGGAGCTGTTTTTT. It specifies CATSDFQYRSTGELFF.

The rearrangement links TRBV7-2 to TRBJ1-3, with D tentatively TRBD1 (5 bases). This CDR3 contains 16 residues. V shed 5 bases and J shed 0 bases, with 14 bases lying between them. Germline CDR1 reads SGHTA; CDR2 reads FQGNSA. The CDR3 region has the DNA TGTGCCAGCAGCCCTCGCGGGACGAGCTCTGGAAACACCATATATTTT. Translating it yields CASSPRGTSSGNTIYF.

The chain employs TRBV14 and TRBJ2-7, with TRBD1 identical over 11 bases. Trimming took 2 bases from V and 6 from J; bases not matched to a gene: 6. Looked up from germline, CDR1 is SGHDN and CDR2 is FVKESK. The CDR3 has 15 residues. The CDR3 DNA reads as TGTGCCAGCAGCCAAATGGACAGGGGGCTGGGCGAGCAGTACTTC. Protein product: CASSQMDRGLGEQYF. Drawing the rest from reference TRBV14 and TRBJ2-7, the complete variable domain is EAGVTQFPSHSVIEKGQTVTLRCDPISGHDNLYWYRRVMGKEIKFLLHFVKESKQDESGMPNNRFLAERTGGTYSTLKVQPAELEDSGVYFCASSQMDRGLGEQYFGPGTRLTVT.

The genes are TRBV2 and TRBJ2-1; 7 bases match TRBD2. Unmatched junction bases numbered 5, after V lost 6 bases and J lost 0 bases. This CDR3 comprises 15 residues. The germline gives CDR1 SNHLY, CDR2 FYNNEI. This CDR3 is CASRVAGTSYNEQFF. The CDR3 DNA reads TGTGCCAGCAGGGTAGCGGGTACCTCCTACAATGAGCAGTTCTTC.

The gene calls are TRBV18 and TRBJ2-5; 7 bases line up with TRBD1. The J segment lost 2 bases and the V segment lost 2 bases, leaving 5 bases of the junction unmatched. CDR1 is KGHSH, CDR2 LQKENI, per germline. The CDR3 spans 15 residues. This chain's CDR3 is CASSPNRGQQETQYF. In DNA form, the CDR3 reads TGTGCCAGCTCACCAAACAGGGGACAACAAGAGACCCAGTACTTC. The whole variable domain, remainder taken from reference TRBV18 and TRBJ2-5, is NAGVMQNPRHLVRRRGQEARLRCSPMKGHSHVYWYRQLPEEGLKFMVYLQKENIIDESGMPKERFSAEFPKEGPSILRIQQVVRGDSAAYFCASSPNRGQQETQYFGPGTRLLVL.

The rearrangement links TRBV4-1 to TRBJ2-1, with 12 bases matching TRBD2. V was clipped by 2 bases and J by 4 bases; unmatched bases: 6. This CDR3 is 17 amino acids long. Germline lookup yields CDR1 MGHRA and CDR2 YSYEKL. CDR3 sequence: CASSQPSGRDRYNEQFF. Here the CDR3 DNA reads TGCGCCAGCAGCCAACCTAGCGGGAGGGATAGGTACAATGAGCAGTTCTTC.

The rearrangement uses TRBV28 and TRBJ1-1, with unresolved D. Trimming removed 3 bases at V and 5 bases at J, with 7 bases between. CDR1 MDHEN and CDR2 SYDVKM come from the germline V gene. The CDR3 consists of 12 residues. CDR3: CASSFPETEAFF. The CDR3 nucleotides read TGTGCCAGCAGTTTCCCGGAGACTGAAGCTTTCTTT.

J is TRBJ2-5 and V is TRBV19; D is possibly TRBD2 (6 bases). The V gene lost 4 bases and the J gene lost 1 base, with 7 bases spanning the gap. There are 13 residues in the CDR3. In germline, CDR1 is LNHDA, CDR2 SQIVND (reference sequence). The CDR3 DNA sequence: TGTGCCAGTAGTACGGGGGTCCAAGAGACCCAGTACTTC. Its protein product is CASSTGVQETQYF.

This sequence joins TRBV28 and TRBJ2-1; a weak D match, TRBD2 (6 bases). The CDR3 spans 13 residues. V shed 3 bases and J shed 8 bases, with 11 bases lying between them. CDR1 is MDHEN and CDR2 is SYDVKM in the germline V gene. CDR3 DNA: TGTGCCAGCAGTTTCGGCGGGATCGATGAGCAGTTCTTC. Its protein is CASSFGGIDEQFF.

This clone was picked up a small number of times. V and J are TRBV10-3 and TRBJ2-3, with TRBD2 matching over 10 bases. Germline V CDR1 and CDR2: ENHRY, SYGVKD. Trimming at V came to 7 bases and at J to 4 bases, leaving 14 bases not matched to a gene. There are 17 residues in the CDR3. CDR3 coding DNA: TGTGCCATCACCCTTAGCGGGAGGCTCCACGTACCAGATACGCAGTATTTT. Translation gives CAITLSGRLHVPDTQYF.

This clone has a handful of counts. This chain connects TRBV5-1 to TRBJ1-1, with 7 bases that match TRBD1. The CDR3 extends over 14 amino acids. Germline V gene sequence: CDR1 SGHRS, CDR2 YFSETQ. V shed 5 bases and J 0 bases; nucleotides not matched to a gene: 4. CDR3 DNA: TGCGCCAGCAGGGACAGGATCTTGAACACTGAAGCTTTCTTT. It yields the protein CASRDRILNTEAFF.

This clone was counted a single time. The gene calls are TRBV4-3 and TRBJ2-1; D is perhaps TRBD2 (5 bases). Germline V gene sequence: CDR1 LGHNA, CDR2 YSLEER. V lost 2 bases and J 1 base, leaving 15 bases between the germline ends. CDR3 length equals 17 residues. CDR3 amino acids: CASSQRAFSESYNEQFF. CDR3 nucleotides: TGCGCCAGCAGCCAAAGGGCGTTTAGCGAATCCTACAATGAGCAGTTCTTC.

This clone occurred a few times. CDR3 coding DNA: TGTGCCATCTTAAGGGGGCGCGGGAATCAGCCCCAGCATTTT. This codes for CAILRGRGNQPQHF. V usage is TRBV6-5 and J usage is TRBJ1-5, with 7 bases aligning to TRBD1. With V trimmed by 10 bases and J by 4 bases, 10 bases remained unmatched. Germline CDR1 reads MNHEY; CDR2 reads SVGAGI. The CDR3 loop spans 14 amino acids.

This clone appeared a single time. V and J are TRBV9 and TRBJ2-3; the match to TRBD2 covers 9 bases. The CDR3 runs 16 residues. CDR1 is SGDLS and CDR2 is YYNGEE in the germline V gene. V lost 0 bases to trimming and J lost 3 bases; unmatched junction nucleotides: 5. CDR3 sequence: CASSVVAGGGTDTQYF. The CDR3, as DNA: TGTGCCAGCAGCGTAGTGGCGGGAGGGGGTACAGATACGCAGTATTTT.

The chain joins TRBV7-3 to TRBJ2-3, with 7 bases identical to TRBD1. After removal of 5 bases from V and 1 base from J, the junction contained 9 bases not matched to a gene. The germline V gene has CDR1 SGHTA and CDR2 FQGTGA. This CDR3 has 16 residues. CDR3 protein: CASSKQGGIGTDTQYF. The CDR3 DNA sequence: TGTGCCAGCAGCAAACAAGGGGGCATCGGCACAGATACGCAGTATTTT.

The J gene is TRBJ1-2, the V gene TRBV5-6, with 10 bases identical to TRBD1. V lost 4 bases, J lost 8 bases, and 2 bases stayed unmatched. The CDR3 totals 12 residues. Per germline, CDR1 SGHDT and CDR2 YYEEEE. The CDR3 here is CASSGTGVGYTF. The CDR3 DNA reads as TGTGCCAGCAGCGGGACAGGGGTCGGCTACACCTTC.